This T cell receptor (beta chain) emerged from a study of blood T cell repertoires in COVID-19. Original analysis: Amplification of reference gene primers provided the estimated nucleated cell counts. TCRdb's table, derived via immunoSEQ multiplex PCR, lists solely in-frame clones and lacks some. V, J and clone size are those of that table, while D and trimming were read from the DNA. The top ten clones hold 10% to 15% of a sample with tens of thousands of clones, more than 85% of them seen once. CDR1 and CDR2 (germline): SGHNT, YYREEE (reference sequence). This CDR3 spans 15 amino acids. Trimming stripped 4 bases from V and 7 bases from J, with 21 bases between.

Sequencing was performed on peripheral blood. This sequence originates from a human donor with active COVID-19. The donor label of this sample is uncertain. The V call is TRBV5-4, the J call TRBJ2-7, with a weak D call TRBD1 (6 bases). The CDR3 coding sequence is TGTGCCAGCAGCACGGCCCGGGACCTAGGGGGAGAGCAGTACTTC. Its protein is CASSTARDLGGEQYF.